The 12 T cell receptor beta chains reported below all come from one sample, sequenced in a study of radiotherapy plus CTLA-4 blockade in lung cancer. The table came from immunoSEQ multiplex PCR; TCRdb's copy has only in-frame clones and leaves some out. The repertoire consists of 75,000 to 95,000 clones, with roughly 80% occurring once and the leading ten covering about 25%. The material was peripheral blood, obtained from a patient treated with radiotherapy plus ipilimumab. These TCRs come from a human donor with non-small cell lung cancer that progressed on radiotherapy plus ipilimumab.

The chain combines TRBV7-3 with TRBJ2-3, with unresolved D. This CDR3 has 12 residues. The V and J ends lost 5 bases and 2 bases respectively, with 5 bases between them. Germline loops: CDR1 SGHTA, CDR2 FQGTGA. The CDR3 DNA sequence: TGTGCCAGCAGCCAATCCACAGATACGCAGTATTTT. Translation: CASSQSTDTQYF.

The chain is built from TRBV30 and TRBJ1-1; no firm D call. CDR1 and CDR2 (germline): GTSNPN, SVGIG (reference sequence). The CDR3 is 12 amino acids. Trimming took 3 bases from V and 9 from J, leaving 14 bases between them. CDR3: CAWRPNGVQAFF. Written as DNA, the CDR3 is TGTGCCTGGAGGCCGAACGGGGTGCAAGCTTTCTTT. Together with reference TRBV30 and TRBJ1-1, the CDR3 gives the full variable domain: SQTIHQWPATLVQPVGSPLSLECTVEGTSNPNLYWYRQAAGRGLQLLFYSVGIGQISSEVPQNLSASRPQDRQFILSSKKLLLSDSGFYLCAWRPNGVQAFFGQGTRLTVV.

DNA of the CDR3: TGCGCCAGCAGCCAAGCGGGACAGGGGGCAGAGACCCAGTACTTC. Its translation: CASSQAGQGAETQYF. The chain carries TRBV4-1 and TRBJ2-5; 12 bases line up with TRBD1. Germline values: CDR1 MGHRA, CDR2 YSYEKL. The length of the CDR3 is 15 residues. J gave up 4 bases and V 1 base, and 1 base lay outside the gene matches.

CDR3 sequence (DNA): TGTGCCAGCAGCTTAATGCGGGAGGCCCAGGTCGAGCAGTACGTC. This gives the protein CASSLMREAQVEQYV. The chain carries TRBV13 and TRBJ2-7, with 8 bases fitting TRBD2. Germline values: CDR1 PRHDT, CDR2 FYEKMQ (reference sequence). Trimming took 2 bases from V and 6 from J; bases not matched to a gene: 9. The CDR3 is made up of 15 amino acids.

J is TRBJ2-7 and V is TRBV28, with D perhaps matching TRBD2 (5 bases). CDR3 length: 12 amino acids. V shed 4 bases and J shed 4 bases, with 8 bases lying between them. The germline V gene encodes CDR1 MDHEN and CDR2 SYDVKM. In nucleotides, the CDR3 is TGTGCCAGCAGTTCGGGAAAATACGAGCAGTACGTC. The encoded protein is CASSSGKYEQYV.

The V call is TRBV2, the J call TRBJ1-2, with D possibly TRBD1 on 5 matching bases. This CDR3 comprises 15 residues. In germline, CDR1 is SNHLY, CDR2 FYNNEI. Trimming cost V 7 bases and J 5 bases, with 20 bases left between them. The CDR3 protein is CASKSLGADTYGYTF. CDR3 DNA sequence: TGTGCCAGCAAGTCCCTCGGGGCAGACACTTATGGCTACACCTTC.

V and J are TRBV5-1 and TRBJ2-2; 10 nucleotides align to TRBD2. Germline V gene lookup returns CDR1 SGHRS and CDR2 YFSETQ. The CDR3 spans 16 residues. J was trimmed by 1 base and V by 1 base; bases with no gene match: 1. CDR3 residues: CASSLTSGVNTGELFF. For the CDR3, the DNA is TGCGCCAGCAGCTTGACTAGCGGGGTGAACACCGGGGAGCTGTTTTTT.

This rearrangement joins TRBV11-3 to TRBJ2-1; no clear D gene. Trimming took 9 bases from V and 3 from J, leaving 6 bases between them. Germline lookup yields CDR1 SGHNT and CDR2 YENEEA. CDR3 length equals 11 residues. The CDR3 protein is CARAFYNEQFF. As DNA, the CDR3 is TGTGCCAGGGCCTTCTACAATGAGCAGTTCTTC.

The chain has TRBV29-1 and TRBJ2-5; the D gene is possibly TRBD1 (5 bases). Trimming stripped 4 bases from V and 1 base from J, with 10 bases between. CDR1 SQVTM and CDR2 ANQGSEA come from the germline V gene. This CDR3 region has 13 residues. The CDR3 coding sequence is TGCAGCGTTGCTCGACAGAGCCAAGAGACCCAGTACTTC. It specifies CSVARQSQETQYF. Combining the CDR3 with reference TRBV29-1 and TRBJ2-5 gives the whole variable domain SAVISQKPSRDICQRGTSLTIQCQVDSQVTMMFWYRQQPGQSLTLIATANQGSEATYESGFVIDKFPISRPNLTFSTLTVSNMSPEDSSIYLCSVARQSQETQYFGPGTRLLVL.

The chain uses TRBV10-1 and TRBJ2-5, with 14 bases that match TRBD2. The CDR3 covers 18 residues. Germline CDR1 is WNHNN and CDR2 is SYGVQD (reference sequence). V lost 3 bases to trimming and J lost 5 bases; unmatched junction nucleotides: 11. CDR3 protein: CASSDQTGTSGSRETQYF. CDR3 nucleotides: TGCGCCAGCAGTGATCAAACCGGGACTAGCGGGAGTCGCGAGACCCAGTACTTC.

This chain uses TRBV10-3 with TRBJ2-5, with D possibly being TRBD1 (6 bases). The CDR3 sequence is 16 residues long. The V gene's germline CDR1 is ENHRY and CDR2 SYGVKD. The V gene lost 3 bases and the J gene lost 3 bases, with 17 bases spanning the gap. CDR3 region: CAISEGGTQFKETQYF. In DNA, the CDR3 is TGTGCCATCAGTGAAGGGGGAACGCAGTTTAAAGAGACCCAGTACTTC.

This clone has a single count. V usage is TRBV28 and J usage is TRBJ1-2, with 9 nucleotides matching TRBD1. Germline-derived CDR1 and CDR2 are MDHEN and SYDVKM. The trim removed 8 bases at V and 2 bases at J, leaving 6 bases unmatched. The CDR3 is 14 amino acids. Written as DNA, the CDR3 is TGTGCCAGCCGTAAACAGGGGGCAAACTATGGCTACACCTTC. Amino acids: CASRKQGANYGYTF.